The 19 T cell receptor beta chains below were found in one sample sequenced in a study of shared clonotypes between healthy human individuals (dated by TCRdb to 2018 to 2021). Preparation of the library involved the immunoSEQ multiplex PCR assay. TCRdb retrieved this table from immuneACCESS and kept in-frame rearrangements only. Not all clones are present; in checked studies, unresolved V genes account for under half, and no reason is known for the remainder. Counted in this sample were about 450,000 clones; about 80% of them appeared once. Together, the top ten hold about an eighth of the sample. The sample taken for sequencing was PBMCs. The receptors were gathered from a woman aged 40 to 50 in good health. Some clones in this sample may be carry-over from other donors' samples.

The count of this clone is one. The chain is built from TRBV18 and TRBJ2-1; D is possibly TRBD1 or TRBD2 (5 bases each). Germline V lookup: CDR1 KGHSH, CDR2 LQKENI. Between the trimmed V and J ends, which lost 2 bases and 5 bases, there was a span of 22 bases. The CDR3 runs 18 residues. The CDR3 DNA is TGTGCCAGCTCACCATATGGAGGTCAAACAGGAGTCCACAATGAGCAGTTCTTC. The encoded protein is CASSPYGGQTGVHNEQFF.

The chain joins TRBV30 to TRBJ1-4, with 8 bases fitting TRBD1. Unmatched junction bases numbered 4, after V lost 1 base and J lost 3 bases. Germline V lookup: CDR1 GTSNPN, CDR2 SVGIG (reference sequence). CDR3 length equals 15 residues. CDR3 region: CAWSGAGGANEKLFF. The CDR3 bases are TGTGCCTGGAGTGGAGCAGGGGGCGCTAATGAAAAACTGTTTTTT.

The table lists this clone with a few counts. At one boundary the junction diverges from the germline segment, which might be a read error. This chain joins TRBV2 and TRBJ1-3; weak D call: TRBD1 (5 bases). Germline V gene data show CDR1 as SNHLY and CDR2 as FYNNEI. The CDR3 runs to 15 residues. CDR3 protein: CASIEQVLSGNTIYF. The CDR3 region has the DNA TGTGCCAGCATTGAACAGGTGCTCTCTGGAAACACCATATATTTT.

CDR3 DNA: TGCGCCAGCAGCTTGGCTGGGGGTAACAATCAGCCCCAGCATTTT. Amino acids: CASSLAGGNNQPQHF. The chain employs TRBV5-1 and TRBJ1-5; possibly TRBD1 for D (5 bases). The V gene lost 0 bases and the J gene lost 3 bases, with 10 bases spanning the gap. This CDR3 comprises 15 residues. Germline CDR1 reads SGHRS; CDR2 reads YFSETQ.

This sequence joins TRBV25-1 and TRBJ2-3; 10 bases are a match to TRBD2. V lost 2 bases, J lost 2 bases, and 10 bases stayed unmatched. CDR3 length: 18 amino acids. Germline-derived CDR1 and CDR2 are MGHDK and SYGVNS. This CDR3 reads CASSERSGRAVNTDTQYF. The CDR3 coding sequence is TGTGCCAGCAGTGAAAGGAGCGGGAGGGCCGTCAACACAGATACGCAGTATTTT.

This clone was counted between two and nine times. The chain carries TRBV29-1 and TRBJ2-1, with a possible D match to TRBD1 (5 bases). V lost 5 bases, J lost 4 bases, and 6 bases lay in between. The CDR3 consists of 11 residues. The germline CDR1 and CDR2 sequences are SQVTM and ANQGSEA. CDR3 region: CSVTGYNEQFF. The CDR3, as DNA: TGCAGCGTTACAGGATACAATGAGCAGTTCTTC.

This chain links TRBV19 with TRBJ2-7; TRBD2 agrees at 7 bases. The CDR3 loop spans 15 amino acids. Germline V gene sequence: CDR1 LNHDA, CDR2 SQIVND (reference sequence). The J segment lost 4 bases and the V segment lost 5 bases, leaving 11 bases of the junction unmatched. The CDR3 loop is CASSPLAGAGYEQYF. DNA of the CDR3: TGTGCCAGTAGTCCTTTGGCGGGAGCGGGGTACGAGCAGTACTTC.

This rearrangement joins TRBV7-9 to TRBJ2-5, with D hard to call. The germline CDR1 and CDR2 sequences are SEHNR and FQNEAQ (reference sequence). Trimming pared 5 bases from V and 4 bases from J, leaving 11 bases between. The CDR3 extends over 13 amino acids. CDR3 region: CASSPGGRETQYF. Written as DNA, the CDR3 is TGTGCCAGCAGCCCAGGCGGTAGAGAGACCCAGTACTTC.

The CDR3 DNA sequence: TGTGCCAGCAGAGCAGGACTAGCGGGGACAGAGACCCAGTACTTC. Translating gives CASRAGLAGTETQYF. The rearrangement joins TRBV27 to TRBJ2-5; 12 positions match TRBD2. Losses at the gene ends were 6 bases for V and 4 bases for J; bases not matched to a gene: 6. This CDR3 is built from 15 residues. Germline V gene data show CDR1 as MNHEY and CDR2 as SMNVEV (reference sequence).

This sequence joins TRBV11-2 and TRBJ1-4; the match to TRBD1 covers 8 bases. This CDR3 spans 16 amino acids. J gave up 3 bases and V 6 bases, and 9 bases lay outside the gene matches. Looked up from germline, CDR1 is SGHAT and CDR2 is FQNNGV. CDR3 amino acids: CASSSITGGPNEKLFF. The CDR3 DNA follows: TGTGCCAGCAGTTCCATCACAGGGGGGCCTAATGAAAAACTGTTTTTT.

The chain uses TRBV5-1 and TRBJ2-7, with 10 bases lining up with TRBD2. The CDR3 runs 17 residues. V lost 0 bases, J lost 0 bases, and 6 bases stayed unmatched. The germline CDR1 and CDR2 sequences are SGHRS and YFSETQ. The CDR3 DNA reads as TGCGCCAGCAGCTTGGAACCCCTAGCGGGGGTCTCCTACGAGCAGTACTTC. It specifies CASSLEPLAGVSYEQYF.

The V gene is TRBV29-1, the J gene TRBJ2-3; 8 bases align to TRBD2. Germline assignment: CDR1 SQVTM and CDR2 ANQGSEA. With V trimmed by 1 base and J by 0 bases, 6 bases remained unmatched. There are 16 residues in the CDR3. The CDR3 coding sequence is TGCAGCGTTGAAGGATCTAGCGGGTGGAGCACAGATACGCAGTATTTT. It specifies CSVEGSSGWSTDTQYF.

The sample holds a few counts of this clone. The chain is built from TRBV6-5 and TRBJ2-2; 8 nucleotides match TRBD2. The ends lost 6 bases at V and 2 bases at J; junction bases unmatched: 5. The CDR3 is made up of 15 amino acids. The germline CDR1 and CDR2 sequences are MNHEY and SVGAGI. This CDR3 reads CASRRAGANTGELFF. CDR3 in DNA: TGTGCCAGCAGGAGAGCGGGGGCCAACACCGGGGAGCTGTTTTTT.

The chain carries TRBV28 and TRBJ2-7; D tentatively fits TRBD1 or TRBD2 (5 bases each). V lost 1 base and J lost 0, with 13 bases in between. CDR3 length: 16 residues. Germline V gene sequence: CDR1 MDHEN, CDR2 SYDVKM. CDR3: CASSLSPGRISYEQYF. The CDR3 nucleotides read TGTGCCAGCAGTTTATCTCCGGGACGGATCTCCTACGAGCAGTACTTC.

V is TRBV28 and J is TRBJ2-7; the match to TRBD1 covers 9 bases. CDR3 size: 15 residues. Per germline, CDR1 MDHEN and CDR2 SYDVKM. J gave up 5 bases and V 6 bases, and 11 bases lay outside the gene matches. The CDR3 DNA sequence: TGTGCCAGCAGCCCTGAGGGACAGGGTACCCACGAGCAGTACTTC. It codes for CASSPEGQGTHEQYF.

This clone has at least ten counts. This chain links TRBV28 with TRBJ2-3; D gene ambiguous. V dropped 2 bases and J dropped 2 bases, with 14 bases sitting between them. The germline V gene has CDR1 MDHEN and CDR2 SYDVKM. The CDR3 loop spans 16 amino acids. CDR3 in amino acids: CASSLRTDSNTDTQYF. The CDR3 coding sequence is TGTGCCAGCAGTTTACGTACCGACTCGAACACAGATACGCAGTATTTT.

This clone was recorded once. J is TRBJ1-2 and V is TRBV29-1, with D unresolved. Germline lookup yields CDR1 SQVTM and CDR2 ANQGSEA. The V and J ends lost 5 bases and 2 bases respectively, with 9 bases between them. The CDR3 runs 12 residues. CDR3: CSVFGFNYGYTF. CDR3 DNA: TGCAGCGTTTTCGGGTTCAACTATGGCTACACCTTC.

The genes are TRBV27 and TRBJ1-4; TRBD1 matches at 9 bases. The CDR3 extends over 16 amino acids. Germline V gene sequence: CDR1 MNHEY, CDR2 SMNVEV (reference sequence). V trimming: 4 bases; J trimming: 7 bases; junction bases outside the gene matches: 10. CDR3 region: CASSSTIGQGSEKLFF. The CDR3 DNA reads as TGTGCCAGCAGTTCCACCATCGGACAGGGGAGTGAAAAACTGTTTTTT.

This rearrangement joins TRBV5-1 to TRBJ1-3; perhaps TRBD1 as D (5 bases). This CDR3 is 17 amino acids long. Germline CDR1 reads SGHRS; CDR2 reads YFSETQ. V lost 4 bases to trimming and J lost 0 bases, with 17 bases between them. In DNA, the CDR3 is TGCGCCAGCAGCCCAGCTGGGGCGGATGTCTCTGGAAACACCATATATTTT. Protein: CASSPAGADVSGNTIYF.